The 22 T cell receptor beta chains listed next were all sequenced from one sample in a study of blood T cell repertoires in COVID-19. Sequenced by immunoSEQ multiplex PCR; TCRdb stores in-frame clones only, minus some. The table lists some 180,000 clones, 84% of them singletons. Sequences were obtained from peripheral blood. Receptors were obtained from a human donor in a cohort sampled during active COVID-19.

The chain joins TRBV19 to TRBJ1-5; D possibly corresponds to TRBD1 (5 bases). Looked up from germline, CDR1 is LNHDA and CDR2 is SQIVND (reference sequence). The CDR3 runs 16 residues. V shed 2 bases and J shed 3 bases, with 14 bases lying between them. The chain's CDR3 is CASSIREGLYNQPQHF. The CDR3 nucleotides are TGTGCCAGTAGTATAAGGGAGGGGTTGTACAATCAGCCCCAGCATTTT.

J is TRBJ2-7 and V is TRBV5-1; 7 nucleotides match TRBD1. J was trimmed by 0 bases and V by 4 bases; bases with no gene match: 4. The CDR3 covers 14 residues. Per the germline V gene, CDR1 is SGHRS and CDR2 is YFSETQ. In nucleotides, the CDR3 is TGCGCCAGCAGCGGGGACAGTAGCTCCTACGAGCAGTACTTC. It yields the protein CASSGDSSSYEQYF.

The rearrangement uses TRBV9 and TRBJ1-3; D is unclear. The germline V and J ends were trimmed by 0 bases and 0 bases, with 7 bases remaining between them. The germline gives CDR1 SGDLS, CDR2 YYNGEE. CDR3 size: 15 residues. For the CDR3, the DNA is TGTGCCAGCAGCGTAGGCACTTTCTCTGGAAACACCATATATTTT. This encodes CASSVGTFSGNTIYF.

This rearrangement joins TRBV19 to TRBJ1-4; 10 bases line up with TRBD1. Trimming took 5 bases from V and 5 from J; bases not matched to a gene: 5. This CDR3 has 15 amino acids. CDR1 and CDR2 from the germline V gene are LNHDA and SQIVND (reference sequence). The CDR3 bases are TGTGCCAGTAGTTCCCGGGACAGGGGAAATGAAAAACTGTTTTTT. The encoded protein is CASSSRDRGNEKLFF. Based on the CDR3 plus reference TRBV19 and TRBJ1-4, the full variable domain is DGGITQSPKYLFRKEGQNVTLSCEQNLNHDAMYWYRQDPGQGLRLIYYSQIVNDFQKGDIAEGYSVSREKKESFPLTVTSAQKNPTAFYLCASSSRDRGNEKLFFGSGTQLSVL.

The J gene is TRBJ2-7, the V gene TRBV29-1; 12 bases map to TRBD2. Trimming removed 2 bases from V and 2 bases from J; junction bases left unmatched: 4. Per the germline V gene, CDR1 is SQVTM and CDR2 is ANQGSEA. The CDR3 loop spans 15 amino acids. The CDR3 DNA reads TGCAGCGTTGAACTAGCGGGGGGGAAAGCCTACGAGCAGTACTTC. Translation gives CSVELAGGKAYEQYF.

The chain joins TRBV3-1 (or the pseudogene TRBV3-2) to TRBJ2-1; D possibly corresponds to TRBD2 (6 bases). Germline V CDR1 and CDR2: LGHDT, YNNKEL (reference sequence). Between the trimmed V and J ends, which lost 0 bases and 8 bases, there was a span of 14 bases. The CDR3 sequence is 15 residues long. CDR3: CASSQDPVASDEQFF. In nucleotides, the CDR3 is TGTGCCAGCAGCCAAGATCCCGTGGCTAGCGATGAGCAGTTCTTC.

CDR3 in DNA: TGTGCCACCAGCAGAGATCGCAGCTTGGGCCACGAGCAGTACTTC. It codes for CATSRDRSLGHEQYF. The chain links TRBV15 to TRBJ2-7, with no clear D. The CDR3 has 15 residues. The V gene's germline CDR1 is LNHNV and CDR2 YYDKDF (reference sequence). V lost 0 bases and J 5 bases, leaving 14 bases between the germline ends.

The CDR3 nucleotides are TGTGCCAGCAGCTTAACCAGCGGGGCAGCCGAGCAGTACTTC. This encodes CASSLTSGAAEQYF. V is TRBV7-3 and J is TRBJ2-7, with TRBD2 matching over 7 bases. The germline CDR1 and CDR2 sequences are SGHTA and FQGTGA. Unmatched junction bases numbered 5, after V lost 0 bases and J lost 6 bases. The length of the CDR3 is 14 residues.

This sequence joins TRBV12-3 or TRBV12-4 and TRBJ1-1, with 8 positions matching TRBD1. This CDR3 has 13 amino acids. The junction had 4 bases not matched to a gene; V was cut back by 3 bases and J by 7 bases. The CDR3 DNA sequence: TGTGCCAGCAGTTTCCGGGGGACAGGTGAAGCTTTCTTT. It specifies CASSFRGTGEAFF.

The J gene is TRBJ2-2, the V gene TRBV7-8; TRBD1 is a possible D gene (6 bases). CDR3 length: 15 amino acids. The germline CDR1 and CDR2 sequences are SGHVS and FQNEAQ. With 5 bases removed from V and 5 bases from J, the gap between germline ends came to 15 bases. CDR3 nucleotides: TGTGCCAGCAGCAAACAGGGTGTGGTGACCGGGGAGCTGTTTTTT. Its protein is CASSKQGVVTGELFF.

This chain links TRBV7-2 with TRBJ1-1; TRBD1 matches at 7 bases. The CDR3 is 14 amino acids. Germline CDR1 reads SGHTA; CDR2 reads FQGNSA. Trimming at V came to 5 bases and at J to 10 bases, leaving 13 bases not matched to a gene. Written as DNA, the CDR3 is TGTGCCAGCAGCCCTCGGACAGGAGAAAGGGGAGCTTTCTTT. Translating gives CASSPRTGERGAFF.

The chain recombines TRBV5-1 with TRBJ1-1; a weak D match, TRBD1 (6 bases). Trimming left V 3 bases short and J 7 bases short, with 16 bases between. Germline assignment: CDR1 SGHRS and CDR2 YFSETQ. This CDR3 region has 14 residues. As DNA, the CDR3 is TGCGCCAGCAGCTCGGAAAACAGGGTCCATGAAGCTTTCTTT. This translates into CASSSENRVHEAFF. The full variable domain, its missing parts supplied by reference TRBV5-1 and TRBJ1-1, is KAGVTQTPRYLIKTRGQQVTLSCSPISGHRSVSWYQQTPGQGLQFLFEYFSETQRNKGNFPGRFSGRQFSNSRSEMNVSTLELGDSALYLCASSSENRVHEAFFGQGTRLTVV.

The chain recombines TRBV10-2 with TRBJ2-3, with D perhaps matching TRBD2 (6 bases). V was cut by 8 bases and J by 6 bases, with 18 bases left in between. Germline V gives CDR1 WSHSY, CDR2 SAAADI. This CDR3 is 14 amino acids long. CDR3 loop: CASQPAGRGDTQYF. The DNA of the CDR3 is TGCGCCAGCCAGCCTGCGGGCCGGGGGGATACGCAGTATTTT.

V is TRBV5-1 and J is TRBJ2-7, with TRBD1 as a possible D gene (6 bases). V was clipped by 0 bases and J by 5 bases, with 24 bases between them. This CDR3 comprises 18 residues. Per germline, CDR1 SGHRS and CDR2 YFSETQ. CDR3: CASSLGTLQGPFGNEQYF. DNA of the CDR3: TGCGCCAGCAGCTTGGGTACCCTACAGGGCCCGTTCGGGAACGAGCAGTACTTC.

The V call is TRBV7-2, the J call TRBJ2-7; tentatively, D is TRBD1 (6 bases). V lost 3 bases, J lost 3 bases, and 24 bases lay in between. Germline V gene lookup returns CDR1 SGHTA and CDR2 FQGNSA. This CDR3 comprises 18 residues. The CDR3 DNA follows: TGTGCCAGCAGCTTGAGGATTGGTATGGGGGCGTGGGTCTACGAGCAGTACTTC. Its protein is CASSLRIGMGAWVYEQYF.

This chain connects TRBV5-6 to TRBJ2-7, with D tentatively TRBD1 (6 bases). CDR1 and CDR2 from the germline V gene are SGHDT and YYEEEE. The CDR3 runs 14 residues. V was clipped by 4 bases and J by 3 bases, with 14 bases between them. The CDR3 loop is CASSRGIGGYEQYF. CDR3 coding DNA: TGTGCCAGCAGCCGGGGAATAGGGGGCTACGAGCAGTACTTC.

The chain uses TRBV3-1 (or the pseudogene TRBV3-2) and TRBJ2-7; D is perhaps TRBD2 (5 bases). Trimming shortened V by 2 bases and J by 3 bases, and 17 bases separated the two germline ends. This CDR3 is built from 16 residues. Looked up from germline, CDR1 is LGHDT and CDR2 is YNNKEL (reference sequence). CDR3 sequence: CASSQLGGGLIYEQYF. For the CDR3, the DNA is TGTGCCAGCAGCCAACTCGGTGGAGGACTCATCTACGAGCAGTACTTC.

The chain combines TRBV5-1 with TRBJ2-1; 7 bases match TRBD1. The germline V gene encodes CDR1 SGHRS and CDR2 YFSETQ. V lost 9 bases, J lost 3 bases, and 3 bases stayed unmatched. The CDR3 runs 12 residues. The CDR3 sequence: CATGTVYNEQFF. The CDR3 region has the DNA TGCGCCACCGGGACAGTCTACAATGAGCAGTTCTTC.

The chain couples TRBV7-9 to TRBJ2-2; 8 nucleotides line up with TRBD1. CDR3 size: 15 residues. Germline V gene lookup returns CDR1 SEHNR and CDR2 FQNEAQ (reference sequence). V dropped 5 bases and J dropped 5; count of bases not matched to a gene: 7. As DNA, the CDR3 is TGTGCCAGCAGCACCGGACAGGGCCAGACCGGGGAGCTGTTTTTT. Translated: CASSTGQGQTGELFF.

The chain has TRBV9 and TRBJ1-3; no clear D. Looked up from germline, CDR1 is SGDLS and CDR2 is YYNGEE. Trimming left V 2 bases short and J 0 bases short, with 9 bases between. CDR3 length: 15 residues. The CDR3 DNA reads TGTGCCAGCAGCGTTGAGGGAATCTCTGGAAACACCATATATTTT. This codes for CASSVEGISGNTIYF.

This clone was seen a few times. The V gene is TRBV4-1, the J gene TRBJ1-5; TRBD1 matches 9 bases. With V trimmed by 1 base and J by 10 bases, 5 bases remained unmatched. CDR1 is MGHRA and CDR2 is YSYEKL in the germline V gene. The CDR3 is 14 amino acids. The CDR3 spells CASSQGTGDFPQHF. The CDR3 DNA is TGCGCCAGCAGCCAAGGGACAGGGGATTTCCCCCAGCATTTT.

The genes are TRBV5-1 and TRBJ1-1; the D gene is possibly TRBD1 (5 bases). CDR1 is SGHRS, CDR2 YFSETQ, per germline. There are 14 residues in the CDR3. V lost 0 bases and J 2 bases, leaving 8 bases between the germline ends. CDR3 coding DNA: TGCGCCAGCAGCTTGGTGACAGACAACACTGAAGCTTTCTTT. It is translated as CASSLVTDNTEAFF.